The clone carrying this TCR beta chain showed up just a few times. Its specificity is unknown. The data derive from a study of T cell repertoires in cytomegalovirus infection. Study context: Shared public TCR beta signatures pointed to both CMV infection and a matching HLA type.

Per the germline V gene, CDR1 is MDHEN and CDR2 is SYDVKM. There are 16 residues in the CDR3. Germline trimming cut 5 bases from V and 4 bases from J; bases unmatched to any gene: 13. Findings and caveats of the study: Within the response measured ex vivo, HLA-C-restricted CMV-specific TCR beta clonotypes were dominant. Individuals carrying CMV plus the relevant HLA were identified by cumulative frequency of public TCR beta families.

TCRdb recomputed calls from the reads with MiXCR, one row per CDR3 protein. Of more than 150,000 distinct CDR3 sequences detected, 17% appear once; the ten largest clones hold 18%. The clonotype was recovered from a human donor in good health (CMV status not recorded). Some clones in this sample may be carry-over from other donors' samples. Sequenced material: CD8+ T cells from PBMCs. V and J are TRBV28 and TRBJ2-7; 8 bases agree with TRBD1. For the CDR3, the DNA is TGTGCCAGCAGTCCCTTCCTGGACAGGGACCCTTACGAGCAGTACTTC. As protein: CASSPFLDRDPYEQYF. The variable domain in full, with the rest retrieved from reference TRBV28 and TRBJ2-7, is DVKVTQSSRYLVKRTGEKVFLECVQDMDHENMFWYRQDPGLGLRLIYFSYDVKMKEKGDIPEGYSVSREKKERFSLILESASTNQTSMYLCASSPFLDRDPYEQYFGPGTRLTVT.